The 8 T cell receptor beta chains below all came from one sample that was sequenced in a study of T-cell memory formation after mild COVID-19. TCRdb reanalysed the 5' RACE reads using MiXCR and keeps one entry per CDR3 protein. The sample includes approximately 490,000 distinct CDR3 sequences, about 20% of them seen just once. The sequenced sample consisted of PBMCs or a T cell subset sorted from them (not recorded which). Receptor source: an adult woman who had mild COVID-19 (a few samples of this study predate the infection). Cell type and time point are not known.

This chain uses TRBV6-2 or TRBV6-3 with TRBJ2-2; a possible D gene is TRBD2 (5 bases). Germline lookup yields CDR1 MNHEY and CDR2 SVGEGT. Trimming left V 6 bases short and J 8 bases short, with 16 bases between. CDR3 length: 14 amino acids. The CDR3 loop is CASRNAGSRGELFF. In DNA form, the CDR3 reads TGTGCCAGCAGAAACGCGGGCAGTCGGGGGGAGCTGTTTTTT.

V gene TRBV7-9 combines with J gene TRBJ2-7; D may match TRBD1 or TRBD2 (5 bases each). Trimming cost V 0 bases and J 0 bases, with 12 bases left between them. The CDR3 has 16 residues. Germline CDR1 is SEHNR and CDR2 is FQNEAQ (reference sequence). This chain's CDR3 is CASSLAPGASSYEQYF. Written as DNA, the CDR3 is TGTGCCAGCAGCTTAGCCCCCGGGGCCAGCTCCTACGAGCAGTACTTC.

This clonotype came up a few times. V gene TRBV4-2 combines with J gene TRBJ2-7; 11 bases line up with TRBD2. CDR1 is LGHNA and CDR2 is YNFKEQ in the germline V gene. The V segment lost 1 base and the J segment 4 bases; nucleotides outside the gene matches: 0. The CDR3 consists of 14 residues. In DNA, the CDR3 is TGTGCCAGCAGCCAAGGGACTAGCGGGTACGAGCAGTACTTC. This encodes CASSQGTSGYEQYF.

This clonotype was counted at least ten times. The CDR3 reads CASSLDRAHEQYF. DNA for the CDR3: TGTGCCAGCAGCTTAGACAGGGCGCACGAGCAGTACTTC. The chain is built from TRBV7-9 and TRBJ2-7; TRBD1 is a possible D gene (6 bases). The V gene lost 1 base and the J gene lost 5 bases, with 9 bases spanning the gap. Germline assignment: CDR1 SEHNR and CDR2 FQNEAQ (reference sequence). This CDR3 region has 13 residues.

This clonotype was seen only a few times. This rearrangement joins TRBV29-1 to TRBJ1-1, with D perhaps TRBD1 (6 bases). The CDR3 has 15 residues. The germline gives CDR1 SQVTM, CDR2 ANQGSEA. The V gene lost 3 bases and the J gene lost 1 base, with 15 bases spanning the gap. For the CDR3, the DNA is TGCAGCGTTGATGGCCGAGGGGGAGGGAACACTGAAGCTTTCTTT. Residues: CSVDGRGGGNTEAFF.

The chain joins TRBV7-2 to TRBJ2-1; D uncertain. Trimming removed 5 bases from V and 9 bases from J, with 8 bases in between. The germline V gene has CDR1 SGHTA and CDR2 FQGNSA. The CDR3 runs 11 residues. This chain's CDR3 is CASSPDTEQFF. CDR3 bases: TGTGCCAGCAGCCCTGACACTGAGCAGTTCTTC.

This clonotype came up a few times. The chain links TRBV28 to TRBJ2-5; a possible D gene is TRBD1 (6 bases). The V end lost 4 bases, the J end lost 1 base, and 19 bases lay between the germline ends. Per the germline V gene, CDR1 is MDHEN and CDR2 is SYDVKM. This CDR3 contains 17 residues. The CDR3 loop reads CASSSWTDNPIQETQYF. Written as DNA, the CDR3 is TGTGCCAGCAGTTCCTGGACAGATAATCCCATCCAAGAGACCCAGTACTTC. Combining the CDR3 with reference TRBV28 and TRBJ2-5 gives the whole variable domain DVKVTQSSRYLVKRTGEKVFLECVQDMDHENMFWYRQDPGLGLRLIYFSYDVKMKEKGDIPEGYSVSREKKERFSLILESASTNQTSMYLCASSSWTDNPIQETQYFGPGTRLLVL.

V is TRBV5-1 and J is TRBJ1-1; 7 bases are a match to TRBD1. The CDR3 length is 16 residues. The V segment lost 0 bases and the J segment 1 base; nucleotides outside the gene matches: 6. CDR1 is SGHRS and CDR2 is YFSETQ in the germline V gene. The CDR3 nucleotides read TGCGCCAGCAGCTTGGATGGGGGACAGACGAACACTGAAGCTTTCTTT. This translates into CASSLDGGQTNTEAFF.